What follows are 27 T cell receptor beta chains derived from one specimen sequenced in a study of cytomegalovirus exposure and HLA in healthy donors. Primers: 60 Vbeta forward and 13 Jbeta reverse. Generated by immunoSEQ multiplex PCR, the TCRdb table keeps only in-frame clones and is missing some. Here the sample spans 130,000 to 150,000 clones, over 8% being singletons. Sequenced input: PBMCs. These receptors originate from a male donor in good health and CMV-seronegative.

In its sample, this clone was seen a few times. The J gene is TRBJ2-1, the V gene TRBV30; 8 nucleotides align to TRBD2. Germline trimming cut 2 bases from V and 4 bases from J; bases unmatched to any gene: 7. Germline CDR1 is GTSNPN and CDR2 is SVGIG (reference sequence). CDR3 size: 15 residues. Here the CDR3 reads CAWSHRTSYYNEQFF. DNA for the CDR3: TGTGCCTGGAGTCACCGGACTAGCTATTACAATGAGCAGTTCTTC.

The CDR3 DNA follows: TGTGCCAGTAGTACCACAGGGGAAAGCAATCAGCCCCAGCATTTT. It is translated as CASSTTGESNQPQHF. The V call is TRBV19, the J call TRBJ1-5, with TRBD1 matching over 7 bases. The CDR3 totals 15 residues. Germline trimming cut 4 bases from V and 1 base from J; bases unmatched to any gene: 4. From germline, CDR1 is LNHDA and CDR2 SQIVND (reference sequence).

This clone has just a few counts. V is TRBV19 and J is TRBJ2-7; possibly TRBD2 for D (7 bases). From germline, CDR1 is LNHDA and CDR2 SQIVND (reference sequence). Trimming left V 9 bases short and J 5 bases short, with 20 bases between. CDR3 length: 14 residues. The CDR3 coding sequence is TGTGCCAGCTCTCCCGCGGGGAGGGGGGACGAGCAGTACTTC. It specifies CASSPAGRGDEQYF.

The chain joins TRBV28 to TRBJ1-2; TRBD1 aligns across 7 bases. From germline, CDR1 is MDHEN and CDR2 SYDVKM. There are 15 residues in the CDR3. V shed 3 bases and J 6 bases; nucleotides not matched to a gene: 10. In nucleotides, the CDR3 is TGTGCCAGCAGTTTGGTTCGGGGACAGAGAAATGGCTACACCTTC. Its translation: CASSLVRGQRNGYTF.

This chain uses TRBV4-3 with TRBJ2-2; possible D gene TRBD2, 6 bases. The V end was cut by 4 bases, the J end by 4 bases, with 19 bases between. Per germline, CDR1 LGHNA and CDR2 YSLEER. CDR3 length: 17 residues. CDR3 nucleotides: TGCGCCAGCAGCCCGGAAGTAGGGAGGTCGAGCACCGGGGAGCTGTTTTTT. Translation gives CASSPEVGRSSTGELFF.

For the CDR3, the DNA is TGTGCCAGCAGTTACGGCGGCTTAAAAGAGACCCAGTACTTC. It is translated as CASSYGGLKETQYF. This chain links TRBV6-5 with TRBJ2-5; D call uncertain. The V and J ends lost 2 bases and 3 bases respectively, with 10 bases between them. Germline values: CDR1 MNHEY, CDR2 SVGAGI. The CDR3 has 14 amino acids.

This CDR3 reads CASSLGNRADQPQHF. Here the CDR3 DNA reads TGTGCCAGCAGCTTAGGTAACAGGGCCGATCAGCCCCAGCATTTT. The chain is built from TRBV11-2 and TRBJ1-5; tentatively, D is TRBD1 (6 bases). V lost 1 base, J lost 5 bases, and 12 bases lay in between. CDR1 is SGHAT and CDR2 is FQNNGV in the germline V gene. The CDR3 is 15 residues long.

The rearrangement joins TRBV7-9 to TRBJ2-2; D is ambiguous. This CDR3 is built from 16 residues. Trimming removed 5 bases from V and 1 base from J, with 14 bases in between. The germline CDR1 and CDR2 sequences are SEHNR and FQNEAQ (reference sequence). The CDR3 loop reads CASSGDGTENTGELFF. For the CDR3, the DNA is TGTGCCAGCAGCGGAGACGGTACCGAGAACACCGGGGAGCTGTTTTTT.

The chain is built from TRBV27 and TRBJ1-3, with TRBD1 identical over 7 bases. CDR1 and CDR2 from the germline V gene are MNHEY and SMNVEV (reference sequence). This CDR3 comprises 15 residues. V shed 5 bases and J 2 bases; nucleotides not matched to a gene: 6. For the CDR3, the DNA is TGTGCCAGCAGTCAGTCAGGGGGGACTGGAAACACCATATATTTT. Translating it yields CASSQSGGTGNTIYF.

The rearrangement uses TRBV7-2 and TRBJ1-6, with D unclear. Trimming pared 5 bases from V and 14 bases from J, leaving 16 bases between. Germline V lookup: CDR1 SGHTA, CDR2 FQGNSA. The CDR3 sequence is 13 residues long. CDR3 sequence (DNA): TGTGCCAGCAGCCCAGGACTGGGTGAGACCCTCCACTTT. It yields the protein CASSPGLGETLHF.

The gene calls are TRBV21-1 and TRBJ2-2; the D call of TRBD1 is as the table states it, not checked on the DNA. TRBV21-1 is an annotated pseudogene. The CDR3 spans 15 residues. CDR3 DNA sequence: TGTGCCAGCAGCAAACGGGGACAGGGGGCCGGGGAGCTGTTTTTT. Amino acid sequence: CASSKRGQGAGELFF.

The chain uses TRBV27 and TRBJ2-2; a weak D match, TRBD1 (6 bases). Trimming cost V 0 bases and J 8 bases, with 10 bases left between them. The CDR3 loop spans 14 amino acids. CDR1 is MNHEY and CDR2 is SMNVEV in the germline V gene (reference sequence). CDR3 sequence: CASSLSGAGGELFF. As DNA, the CDR3 is TGTGCCAGCAGTTTATCGGGGGCCGGGGGGGAGCTGTTTTTT.

This clone occurred a few times. The chain carries TRBV6-6 and TRBJ2-7; 8 bases fit TRBD1. Germline V CDR1 and CDR2: MNHNY, SVGAGI (reference sequence). The CDR3 length is 14 residues. The V and J ends lost 9 bases and 0 bases, in that order; junction bases with no gene match: 7. CDR3 coding DNA: TGTGCCAGTCGACAGGGGCCCTCCTCCTACGAGCAGTACTTC. Its protein product is CASRQGPSSYEQYF.

This clone was counted between two and nine times. The J gene is TRBJ2-7, the V gene TRBV5-1; 9 bases match TRBD1. Germline CDR1 and CDR2: SGHRS and YFSETQ. This CDR3 is built from 14 residues. Trimming cost V 5 bases and J 5 bases; bases outside gene matches: 8. In nucleotides, the CDR3 is TGCGCCAGCAGACAGAGACAGGGGGTCCACGAGCAGTACTTC. It specifies CASRQRQGVHEQYF. Full variable domain (remainder filled in from reference TRBV5-1 and TRBJ2-7): KAGVTQTPRYLIKTRGQQVTLSCSPISGHRSVSWYQQTPGQGLQFLFEYFSETQRNKGNFPGRFSGRQFSNSRSEMNVSTLELGDSALYLCASRQRQGVHEQYFGPGTRLTVT.

This clone was detected only a few times. V and J are TRBV27 and TRBJ2-7; 7 positions match TRBD1. Per the germline V gene, CDR1 is MNHEY and CDR2 is SMNVEV (reference sequence). Trimming at V came to 5 bases and at J to 3 bases, leaving 7 bases not matched to a gene. The CDR3 has 14 amino acids. CDR3 coding DNA: TGTGCCAGCAGTACATGGGACAGACACTACGAGCAGTACTTC. Encoded protein: CASSTWDRHYEQYF.

Note on this clone: This sample also contains other DNA sequences that code for the same CDR3. The chain joins TRBV5-4 to TRBJ1-3, with a possible D match to TRBD1 (6 bases). Trimming removed 4 bases at V and 0 bases at J, with 11 bases between. This CDR3 region has 15 residues. CDR1 is SGHNT, CDR2 YYREEE, per germline (reference sequence). This chain's CDR3 is CASSADSSSGNTIYF. Here the CDR3 DNA reads TGTGCCAGCAGCGCGGACAGTAGCTCTGGAAACACCATATATTTT. Supplemented by reference TRBV5-4 and TRBJ1-3, the full variable domain reads ETGVTQSPTHLIKTRGQQVTLRCSSQSGHNTVSWYQQALGQGPQFIFQYYREEENGRGNFPPRFSGLQFPNYSSELNVNALELDDSALYLCASSADSSSGNTIYFGEGSWLTVV.

The chain uses TRBV28 and TRBJ2-7; 7 bases line up with TRBD2. The J call may be faulty, since TRBJ2-1 better matches the DNA end. From germline, CDR1 is MDHEN and CDR2 SYDVKM. The CDR3 runs 14 residues. CDR3 residues: CASTLGGFLGEQFF. The CDR3, as DNA: TGTGCCAGCACCCTCGGGGGGTTCCTTGGCGAGCAGTTCTTC.

This clone showed up just a few times. V usage is TRBV28 and J usage is TRBJ2-3, with 11 bases identical to TRBD2. Germline assignment: CDR1 MDHEN and CDR2 SYDVKM. CDR3 length: 15 residues. The V gene end was trimmed by 5 bases and the J gene end by 10 bases; junction bases not matched to a gene: 11. The CDR3: CASSPISGGVRAQYF. CDR3 bases: TGTGCCAGCAGTCCCATTAGCGGGGGGGTTCGCGCGCAGTATTTT.

This clone showed up just a few times. The chain links TRBV11-3 to TRBJ1-1; 8 bases match TRBD1. Germline-derived CDR1 and CDR2 are SGHNT and YENEEA. With V trimmed by 5 bases and J by 1 base, 9 bases remained unmatched. The CDR3 runs 16 residues. The CDR3 DNA reads TGTGCCAGCAGCCCCCCCCGGACAGGGAGGAACACTGAAGCTTTCTTT. It codes for CASSPPRTGRNTEAFF.

This clone was seen a handful of times. The chain joins TRBV2 to TRBJ1-5; tentative D call: TRBD1 (5 bases). The germline CDR1 and CDR2 sequences are SNHLY and FYNNEI. The V end lost 10 bases, the J end lost 2 bases, and 18 bases lay between the germline ends. The CDR3 is 15 amino acids. CDR3 DNA sequence: TGTGCCACCACAAAAGGAGGGGCACGCAATCAGCCCCAGCATTTT. It specifies CATTKGGARNQPQHF.

The chain links TRBV5-8 to TRBJ2-1; D possibly corresponds to TRBD2 (5 bases). From germline, CDR1 is SGHTS and CDR2 YDEGEE. The CDR3 totals 12 residues. V gave up 2 bases and J gave up 9 bases, with 9 bases separating them. The CDR3 bases are TGTGCCAGCAGCTTTCTCGAGGGTGAGCAGTTCTTC. This translates into CASSFLEGEQFF. Supplemented by reference TRBV5-8 and TRBJ2-1, the full variable domain reads EAGVTQSPTHLIKTRGQQATLRCSPISGHTSVYWYQQALGLGLQFLLWYDEGEERNRGNFPPRFSGRQFPNYSSELNVNALELEDSALYLCASSFLEGEQFFGPGTRLTVL.

Only a few counts were recorded for this clone. The chain joins TRBV7-9 to TRBJ1-2, with D perhaps TRBD1 (6 bases). The CDR3 loop spans 13 amino acids. Between the trimmed V and J ends, which lost 5 bases and 7 bases, there was a span of 14 bases. The germline CDR1 and CDR2 sequences are SEHNR and FQNEAQ (reference sequence). The CDR3 nucleotides are TGTGCCAGCAGCCTGGACAGTGAAGGTGGCTACACCTTC. Residues: CASSLDSEGGYTF.

Only a few counts were recorded for this clone. The J gene is TRBJ1-2, the V gene TRBV19, with D uncertain. The CDR3 is 14 amino acids. From germline, CDR1 is LNHDA and CDR2 SQIVND (reference sequence). V was shortened by 9 bases and J by 1 base, with 15 bases between the two germline ends. CDR3 sequence reads: CASSPGLGNYGYTF. DNA of the CDR3: TGTGCCAGCTCCCCGGGGTTGGGTAACTATGGCTACACCTTC.

The chain joins TRBV9 to TRBJ1-1; the D gene is possibly TRBD1 (5 bases). Germline values: CDR1 SGDLS, CDR2 YYNGEE. The ends were cut back, 3 bases at V and 4 bases at J, with 22 bases in the middle. This CDR3 is 17 amino acids long. The CDR3 bases are TGTGCCAGCAGCGCCTACAATACCCGACAGTCCGGCACTGAAGCTTTCTTT. Amino acid sequence: CASSAYNTRQSGTEAFF.

This clone was seen only a few times. The chain is built from TRBV19 and TRBJ2-7; D is ambiguous. V lost 4 bases to trimming and J lost 3 bases, with 13 bases between them. In germline, CDR1 is LNHDA, CDR2 SQIVND (reference sequence). This CDR3 region has 14 residues. The CDR3 reads CASSKMAAFYEQYF. DNA of the CDR3: TGTGCCAGTAGTAAAATGGCCGCATTCTACGAGCAGTACTTC.

This clone was seen a handful of times. The gene calls are TRBV2 and TRBJ1-5; 9 positions match TRBD1. The CDR3 length is 15 residues. Germline lookup yields CDR1 SNHLY and CDR2 FYNNEI. Trimming at V came to 10 bases and at J to 6 bases, leaving 13 bases not matched to a gene. The CDR3 is CATGTWDREVQPQHF. The CDR3 DNA sequence: TGTGCCACTGGTACCTGGGACAGGGAGGTTCAGCCCCAGCATTTT.

The gene calls are TRBV5-4 and TRBJ2-1, with 8 bases that match TRBD2. Germline values: CDR1 SGHNT, CDR2 YYREEE (reference sequence). V trimming: 3 bases; J trimming: 2 bases; junction bases outside the gene matches: 10. The CDR3 extends over 17 amino acids. The CDR3 coding sequence is TGTGCCAGCAGCTCTCCCGACCGGGAGGGCCCCTACAATGAGCAGTTCTTC. It yields the protein CASSSPDREGPYNEQFF. The variable domain in full, with the rest retrieved from reference TRBV5-4 and TRBJ2-1, is ETGVTQSPTHLIKTRGQQVTLRCSSQSGHNTVSWYQQALGQGPQFIFQYYREEENGRGNFPPRFSGLQFPNYSSELNVNALELDDSALYLCASSSPDREGPYNEQFFGPGTRLTVL.